This is a list of T cell receptor beta chains from one sample in a study of cytomegalovirus exposure and HLA in healthy donors. Assay: immunoSEQ multiplex PCR; the TCRdb copy retains only in-frame clones and omits some. The sample has about 220,000 clones, approximately 82% seen once. Sequenced material: PBMCs. The receptors here all came from a man aged 18 to 30 in good health and CMV-seronegative. The CDR3 runs from the conserved cysteine through the conserved F or W. D genes are given only for firm matches. The size of a clone is reported for some rows only, either as once, few or many, or as a class for expanded clones.

v_call: TRBV15; d_call: TRBD2; j_call: TRBJ2-1; clone_size: -; cdr3_nt: TGTGCCACCAGCAGAGATAGTTCCCAACTAGCGGGAGGTCCCCTCAATGAGCAGTTCTTC; cdr3_aa: CATSRDSSQLAGGPLNEQFF
v_call: TRBV13; d_call: TRBD1; j_call: TRBJ1-6; clone_size: -; cdr3_nt: TGTGCCAGCAGCTTAGTGGACAGGAGAAATTCACCCCTCCACTTT; cdr3_aa: CASSLVDRRNSPLHF
v_call: TRBV5-4; d_call: TRBD1; j_call: TRBJ2-5; clone_size: -; cdr3_nt: TGTGCCAGCAGCCCCCGGACAGGTCAAGAGACCCAGTACTTC; cdr3_aa: CASSPRTGQETQYF
v_call: TRBV14; d_call: -; j_call: TRBJ1-2; clone_size: once; cdr3_nt: TGTGCCAGCAGCCAGGTGGCAGGGTATGGCTACACCTTC; cdr3_aa: CASSQVAGYGYTF
v_call: TRBV7-9; d_call: -; j_call: TRBJ2-5; clone_size: -; cdr3_nt: TGTTCCAGCAGCTTAGGGGGGGGAGTGGAAAGAGAGACCCAGTACTTC; cdr3_aa: CSSSLGGGVERETQYF
v_call: TRBV25-1; d_call: -; j_call: TRBJ1-2; clone_size: few; cdr3_nt: TGTGCCAGCAGTGGACTGGGGGGATTAGCTAACTATGGCTACACCTTC; cdr3_aa: CASSGLGGLANYGYTF
v_call: TRBV2; d_call: TRBD2; j_call: TRBJ2-7; clone_size: -; cdr3_nt: TGTGCCAGCAGTTCACTAGCGGGGGGATACGAGCAGTACTTC; cdr3_aa: CASSSLAGGYEQYF
v_call: TRBV5-1; d_call: TRBD2; j_call: TRBJ2-1; clone_size: -; cdr3_nt: TGCGCCAGCAGCTTTAGCGGGGGTTCCTACAATGAGCAGTTCTTC; cdr3_aa: CASSFSGGSYNEQFF
v_call: TRBV27; d_call: TRBD1; j_call: TRBJ2-7; clone_size: -; cdr3_nt: TGTGCCAGCAGTCCAGGGACAGGGGGCGTCGAGCAGTACTTC; cdr3_aa: CASSPGTGGVEQYF
v_call: TRBV9; d_call: -; j_call: TRBJ2-7; clone_size: -; cdr3_nt: TGTGCCAGCAGCGTAGGTGTCCGGGACACAATTTCCTACGAGCAGTACTTC; cdr3_aa: CASSVGVRDTISYEQYF
v_call: TRBV21-1; d_call: -; j_call: TRBJ1-5; clone_size: -; cdr3_nt: TGTGCCAGCAGCCCCAGGGACAGAAGTAAATTTAGCAATCAGCCCCAGCATTTT; cdr3_aa: CASSPRDRSKFSNQPQHF
v_call: TRBV7-8; d_call: TRBD2; j_call: TRBJ2-7; clone_size: -; cdr3_nt: TGTGCCAGCAGCTTTCTAGCGGGAGAAACCTACGAGCAGTACTTC; cdr3_aa: CASSFLAGETYEQYF
v_call: TRBV7-8; d_call: TRBD2; j_call: TRBJ2-1; clone_size: -; cdr3_nt: TGTGCCAGCGGGGGTAGCGGGAGGGCCGGGCAGTTCTTC; cdr3_aa: CASGGSGRAGQFF
v_call: TRBV6-1; d_call: -; j_call: TRBJ1-2; clone_size: once; cdr3_nt: TGTGCCAGCATGTTGGGGGCCACAGCTAACTATGGCTACACCTTC; cdr3_aa: CASMLGATANYGYTF
v_call: TRBV7-9; d_call: -; j_call: TRBJ2-1; clone_size: -; cdr3_nt: TGTGCCAGCAGCAGGGCAGGGAACTCCTACAATGAGCAGTTCTTC; cdr3_aa: CASSRAGNSYNEQFF
v_call: TRBV5-1; d_call: -; j_call: TRBJ2-7; clone_size: -; cdr3_nt: TGCGCCAGCAGCCGACAGGCTAGCGGCTACGAGCAGTACTTC; cdr3_aa: CASSRQASGYEQYF
v_call: TRBV6-5; d_call: TRBD1; j_call: TRBJ2-5; clone_size: -; cdr3_nt: TGTGCCAGCGGAGACAGGGGGCCATCAGAGACCCAGTACTTC; cdr3_aa: CASGDRGPSETQYF
v_call: TRBV25-1; d_call: -; j_call: TRBJ2-3; clone_size: -; cdr3_nt: TGTGCCAGCACCCCAAATTCCGGGAACGCGCTCGGCACAGATACGCAGTATTTT; cdr3_aa: CASTPNSGNALGTDTQYF
v_call: TRBV10-3; d_call: TRBD1; j_call: TRBJ2-1; clone_size: -; cdr3_nt: TGTGCCATCAGTGAGTCTGGCAGGGGGCAATACAATGAGCAGTTCTTC; cdr3_aa: CAISESGRGQYNEQFF
v_call: TRBV15; d_call: -; j_call: TRBJ1-5; clone_size: -; cdr3_nt: TGTGCCACCAGCAGAGTAGGAGGGGGCAATCAGCCCCAGCATTTT; cdr3_aa: CATSRVGGGNQPQHF
v_call: TRBV7-2; d_call: -; j_call: TRBJ2-7; clone_size: few; cdr3_nt: TGTGCCAGCACCCGCCCGAGGGCGGGCCACTACGAGCAGTACTTC; cdr3_aa: CASTRPRAGHYEQYF
v_call: TRBV7-2; d_call: TRBD1; j_call: TRBJ2-1; clone_size: few; cdr3_nt: TGTGCCAGCATCCTCCGACAGGGCTACAATGAGCAGTTCTTC; cdr3_aa: CASILRQGYNEQFF
v_call: TRBV2; d_call: TRBD2; j_call: TRBJ2-1; clone_size: -; cdr3_nt: TGTGCCAGCAGCCGGACTAGCGGGAGTGATGAGCAGTTCTTC; cdr3_aa: CASSRTSGSDEQFF
v_call: TRBV18; d_call: -; j_call: TRBJ2-6; clone_size: -; cdr3_nt: TGTGCCAGCTCACCTCAAAGAGGCTACGGAGGGGCCAACGTCCTGACTTTC; cdr3_aa: CASSPQRGYGGANVLTF
v_call: TRBV30; d_call: -; j_call: TRBJ2-7; clone_size: -; cdr3_nt: TGTGCCTGGAGTGTACCCCGGTACGGGACCTACGAGCAGTACTTC; cdr3_aa: CAWSVPRYGTYEQYF
v_call: TRBV6-1; d_call: TRBD2; j_call: TRBJ2-7; clone_size: -; cdr3_nt: TGTGCCAGCACCAGAGGGACTAGCGGGAGGTACGAGCAGTACTTC; cdr3_aa: CASTRGTSGRYEQYF
v_call: TRBV5-1; d_call: TRBD2; j_call: TRBJ2-7; clone_size: -; cdr3_nt: TGCGCCAGCAGCGAAAAGCGGGAGAGCGTCGAGCAGTACTTC; cdr3_aa: CASSEKRESVEQYF
v_call: TRBV28; d_call: -; j_call: TRBJ1-3; clone_size: -; cdr3_nt: TGTGCCAGCAGCACCCGGGGAGGGGGGCTATCTGGAAACACCATATATTTT; cdr3_aa: CASSTRGGGLSGNTIYF
v_call: TRBV27; d_call: TRBD1; j_call: TRBJ1-2; clone_size: -; cdr3_nt: TGTGCCAGCAGTTTATCAGGTTGGGACAGGGGGCTGGGCTACACCTTC; cdr3_aa: CASSLSGWDRGLGYTF
v_call: TRBV7-8; d_call: TRBD1; j_call: TRBJ2-1; clone_size: once; cdr3_nt: TGTGCCAGCAGCTCCGACAGGGGGAAATTGGATGAGCAGTTCTTC; cdr3_aa: CASSSDRGKLDEQFF
v_call: TRBV4-1; d_call: TRBD1; j_call: TRBJ2-7; clone_size: -; cdr3_nt: TGCGCCAGCAGCCACCCCGGGACAGGGGGCCTATACGAGCAGTACTTC; cdr3_aa: CASSHPGTGGLYEQYF
v_call: TRBV27; d_call: -; j_call: TRBJ1-5; clone_size: -; cdr3_nt: TGTGCCAGCAGCCGCGGGGGGAGCAATCAGCCCCAGCATTTT; cdr3_aa: CASSRGGSNQPQHF
v_call: TRBV7-9; d_call: -; j_call: TRBJ2-7; clone_size: -; cdr3_nt: TGTGCCAGCAGCCTGGGAGCTTACGAGCAGTACTTC; cdr3_aa: CASSLGAYEQYF
v_call: TRBV5-6; d_call: -; j_call: TRBJ2-1; clone_size: -; cdr3_nt: TGTGCCAGCAGCTTGGGTCGGGAGCCCTACAATGAGCAGTTCTTC; cdr3_aa: CASSLGREPYNEQFF
v_call: TRBV25-1; d_call: -; j_call: TRBJ2-5; clone_size: -; cdr3_nt: TGTGCCAGCAGTGAATCAGGAGAGACCCAGTACTTC; cdr3_aa: CASSESGETQYF
v_call: TRBV7-9; d_call: -; j_call: TRBJ2-1; clone_size: once; cdr3_nt: TGTGCCAGCAGCCCTCCGGGCAATGAGCAGTTCTTC; cdr3_aa: CASSPPGNEQFF
v_call: TRBV2; d_call: TRBD1; j_call: TRBJ1-5; clone_size: -; cdr3_nt: TGTGCCAGCAGACAAATGACAGGGAAGCAGCCCCAGCATTTT; cdr3_aa: CASRQMTGKQPQHF
v_call: TRBV5-1; d_call: -; j_call: TRBJ2-7; clone_size: -; cdr3_nt: TGCGCCAGCAGTGGAGAGAGGCCTTACGAGCAGTACTTC; cdr3_aa: CASSGERPYEQYF
v_call: TRBV4-2; d_call: -; j_call: TRBJ2-3; clone_size: -; cdr3_nt: TGTGCCAGCAGCCAAGAGAGTCCTAGGCCCCCCGATACGCAGTATTTT; cdr3_aa: CASSQESPRPPDTQYF
v_call: TRBV28; d_call: TRBD1; j_call: TRBJ1-1; clone_size: -; cdr3_nt: TGTGCCAGCAGTTTTGAGACAGGGAAGGCTTTCTTT; cdr3_aa: CASSFETGKAFF
v_call: TRBV19; d_call: -; j_call: TRBJ2-2; clone_size: -; cdr3_nt: TGTGCCAGTAGTATAGGAGGTACCGGGGAGCTGTTTTTT; cdr3_aa: CASSIGGTGELFF
v_call: TRBV15; d_call: TRBD1; j_call: TRBJ2-6; clone_size: -; cdr3_nt: TGTGCCACCAGCAGACAGGGGGCTGGGGCCAACGTCCTGACTTTC; cdr3_aa: CATSRQGAGANVLTF
v_call: TRBV30; d_call: -; j_call: TRBJ1-1; clone_size: few; cdr3_nt: TGTGCCTGGAGTATCAGGGATTACACTGAAGCTTTCTTT; cdr3_aa: CAWSIRDYTEAFF
v_call: TRBV10-3; d_call: -; j_call: TRBJ1-2; clone_size: -; cdr3_nt: TGTGCCATCAGTGAGTCAGCGGGAAGGAACTATGGCTACACCTTC; cdr3_aa: CAISESAGRNYGYTF
v_call: TRBV10-1; d_call: TRBD2; j_call: TRBJ2-3; clone_size: -; cdr3_nt: TGCGCCAGCAGTGGGTCGAGGGGGCGGGAGGGCCCCTATCCGCCGAATACGCAGTATTTT; cdr3_aa: CASSGSRGREGPYPPNTQYF
v_call: TRBV6-6; d_call: -; j_call: TRBJ2-2; clone_size: -; cdr3_nt: TGTGCCAGCAGTTCACTCGCCGGGGAGCTGTTTTTT; cdr3_aa: CASSSLAGELFF
v_call: TRBV4-1; d_call: -; j_call: TRBJ2-3; clone_size: once; cdr3_nt: TGCGCCAGCAGCCACCCCCGGGATACGCAGTATTTT; cdr3_aa: CASSHPRDTQYF
v_call: TRBV6-1; d_call: -; j_call: TRBJ2-5; clone_size: -; cdr3_nt: TGTGCCAGCAGTGAGTTCCCCCGGGAGACCCAGTACTTC; cdr3_aa: CASSEFPRETQYF
v_call: TRBV6-5; d_call: -; j_call: TRBJ1-5; clone_size: -; cdr3_nt: TGTGCCAGCAGTTACTCGAGTAGACTCGGGCAGCCCCAGCATTTT; cdr3_aa: CASSYSSRLGQPQHF
v_call: TRBV6-1; d_call: TRBD1; j_call: TRBJ2-3; clone_size: -; cdr3_nt: TGTGCCAGCAGTGACCCCGGGACAGTCACAGATACGCAGTATTTT; cdr3_aa: CASSDPGTVTDTQYF
v_call: TRBV19; d_call: -; j_call: TRBJ2-7; clone_size: -; cdr3_nt: TGTGCCAGTAGTATCCGGCGGGGGCGGAGCTACGAGCAGTACTTC; cdr3_aa: CASSIRRGRSYEQYF
v_call: TRBV2; d_call: TRBD1; j_call: TRBJ2-7; clone_size: -; cdr3_nt: TGTGCCAGCAACGGACAGGGGGTGTTATACGAGCAGTACTTC; cdr3_aa: CASNGQGVLYEQYF
v_call: TRBV7-6; d_call: -; j_call: TRBJ2-2; clone_size: -; cdr3_nt: TGTGCCAGCAGCCCCGCGGTTGACGGGAGTGGCGGGGAGCTGTTTTTT; cdr3_aa: CASSPAVDGSGGELFF
v_call: TRBV5-1; d_call: TRBD1; j_call: TRBJ1-1; clone_size: once; cdr3_nt: TGCGCCAGCAGCTACCTACGGACAGGGATGAACACTGAAGCTTTCTTT; cdr3_aa: CASSYLRTGMNTEAFF
v_call: TRBV5-1; d_call: -; j_call: TRBJ2-7; clone_size: -; cdr3_nt: TGCGCCAGCAACCAGGGGTACCGGGACGAGCAGTACTTC; cdr3_aa: CASNQGYRDEQYF
v_call: TRBV5-4; d_call: TRBD2; j_call: TRBJ2-7; clone_size: -; cdr3_nt: TGTGCCAGCAGTACGGGGAGCGGGAGCATATACGAGCAGTACTTC; cdr3_aa: CASSTGSGSIYEQYF